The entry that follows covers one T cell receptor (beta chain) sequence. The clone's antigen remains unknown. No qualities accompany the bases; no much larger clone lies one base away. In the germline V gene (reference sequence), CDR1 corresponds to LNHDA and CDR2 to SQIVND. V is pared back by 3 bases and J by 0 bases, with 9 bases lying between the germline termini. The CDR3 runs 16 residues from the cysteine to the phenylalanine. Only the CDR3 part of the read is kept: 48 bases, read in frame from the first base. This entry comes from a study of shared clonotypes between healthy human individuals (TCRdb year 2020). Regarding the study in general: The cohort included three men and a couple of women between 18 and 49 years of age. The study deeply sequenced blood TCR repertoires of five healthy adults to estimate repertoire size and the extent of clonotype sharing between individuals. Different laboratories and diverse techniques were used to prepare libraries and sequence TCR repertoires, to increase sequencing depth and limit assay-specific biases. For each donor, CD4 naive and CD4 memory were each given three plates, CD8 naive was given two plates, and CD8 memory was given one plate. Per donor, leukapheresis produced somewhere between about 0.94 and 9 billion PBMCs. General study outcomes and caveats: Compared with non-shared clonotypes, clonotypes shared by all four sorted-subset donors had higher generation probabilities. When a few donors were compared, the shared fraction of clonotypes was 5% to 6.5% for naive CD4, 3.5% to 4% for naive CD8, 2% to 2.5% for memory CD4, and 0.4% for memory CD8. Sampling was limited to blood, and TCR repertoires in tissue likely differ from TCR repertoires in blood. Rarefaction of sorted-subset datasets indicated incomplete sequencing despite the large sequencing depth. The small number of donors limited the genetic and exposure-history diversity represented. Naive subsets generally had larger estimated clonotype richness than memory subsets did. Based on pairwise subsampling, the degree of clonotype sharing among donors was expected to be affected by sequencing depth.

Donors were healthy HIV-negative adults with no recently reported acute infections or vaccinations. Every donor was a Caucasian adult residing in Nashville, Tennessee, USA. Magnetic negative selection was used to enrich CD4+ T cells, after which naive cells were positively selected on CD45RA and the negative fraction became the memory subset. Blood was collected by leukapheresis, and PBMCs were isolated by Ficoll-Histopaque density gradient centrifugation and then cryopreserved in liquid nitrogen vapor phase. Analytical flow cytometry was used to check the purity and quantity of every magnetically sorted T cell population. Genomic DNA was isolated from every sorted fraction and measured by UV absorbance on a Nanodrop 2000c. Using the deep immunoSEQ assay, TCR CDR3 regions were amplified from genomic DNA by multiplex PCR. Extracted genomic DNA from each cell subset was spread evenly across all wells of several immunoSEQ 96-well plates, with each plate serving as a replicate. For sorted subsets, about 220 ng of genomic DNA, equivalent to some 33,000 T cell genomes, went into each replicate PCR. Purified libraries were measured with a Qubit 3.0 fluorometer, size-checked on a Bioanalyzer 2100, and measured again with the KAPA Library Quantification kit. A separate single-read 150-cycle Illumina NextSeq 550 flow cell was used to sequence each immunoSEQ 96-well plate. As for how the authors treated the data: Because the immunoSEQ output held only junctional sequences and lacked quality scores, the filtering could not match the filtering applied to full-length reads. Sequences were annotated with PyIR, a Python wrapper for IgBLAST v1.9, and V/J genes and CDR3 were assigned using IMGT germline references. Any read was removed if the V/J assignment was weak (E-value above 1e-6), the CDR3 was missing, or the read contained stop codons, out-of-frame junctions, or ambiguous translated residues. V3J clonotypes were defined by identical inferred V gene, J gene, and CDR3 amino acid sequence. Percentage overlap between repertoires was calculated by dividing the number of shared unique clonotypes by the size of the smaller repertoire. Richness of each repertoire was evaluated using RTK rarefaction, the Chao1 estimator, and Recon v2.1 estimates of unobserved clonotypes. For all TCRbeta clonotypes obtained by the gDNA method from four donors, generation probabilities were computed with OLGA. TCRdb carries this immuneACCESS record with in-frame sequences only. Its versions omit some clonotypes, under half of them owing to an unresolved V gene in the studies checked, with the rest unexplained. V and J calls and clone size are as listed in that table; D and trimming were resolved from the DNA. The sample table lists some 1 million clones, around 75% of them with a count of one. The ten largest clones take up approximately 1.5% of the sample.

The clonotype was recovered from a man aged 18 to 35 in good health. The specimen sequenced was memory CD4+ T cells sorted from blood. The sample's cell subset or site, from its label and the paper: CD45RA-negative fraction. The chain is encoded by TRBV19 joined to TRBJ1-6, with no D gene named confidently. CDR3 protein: CASSMDRSSYNSPLHF. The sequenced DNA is TGTGCCAGTAGTATGGATCGGAGCTCCTATAATTCACCCCTCCACTTT.